The 11 T cell receptor beta chains given below trace back to one sample, sequenced in a study of blood T cells in healthy people across ages. A second PCR of roughly 7 to 11 cycles used a sample-barcoded 5' primer and a J-beta primer mix. TCRdb analysed the 5' RACE reads with MiXCR anew, one entry per CDR3 protein. Of about 1.6 million distinct CDR3 sequences detected, about 31% appear once; the ten largest clones hold 11%. Sequencing was performed on blood. The receptors originated from a woman in her thirties in good health.

The chain combines TRBV5-1 with TRBJ2-4, with TRBD2 matching 11 bases. The last part of the DNA fits TRBJ2-7 better; the J call may be wrong. From germline, CDR1 is SGHRS and CDR2 YFSETQ. There are 17 residues in the CDR3. This CDR3 reads CASSSRLAGRAGNEQYF. In nucleotides, the CDR3 is TGCGCCAGCAGCTCCAGACTAGCGGGACGGGCTGGCAACGAGCAGTACTTC.

This chain links TRBV5-1 with TRBJ2-7; no clear D. Trimming took off 0 bases at V and 7 bases at J, with 11 bases between the two ends. CDR1 SGHRS and CDR2 YFSETQ come from the germline V gene. The CDR3 totals 13 residues. The CDR3 here is CASSLGWSGEQYF. CDR3 in DNA: TGCGCCAGCAGCTTGGGGTGGTCCGGGGAGCAGTACTTC.

This clonotype was seen just once. A clone one base away is much larger, so this may be a read error. The chain is built from TRBV10-3 and TRBJ2-7; no clear D. Per the germline V gene, CDR1 is ENHRY and CDR2 is SYGVKD. The V gene lost 4 bases and the J gene lost 0 bases, with 4 bases spanning the gap. This CDR3 is built from 12 residues. The CDR3 region has the DNA TGTGCCATCAGTGGGGCCTCCTACGAGCAGTACTTC. Translating gives CAISGASYEQYF.

This sequence joins TRBV5-1 and TRBJ1-1; D is ambiguous. V lost 4 bases, J lost 8 bases, and 15 bases lay in between. The CDR3 has 13 residues. CDR1 and CDR2 (germline): SGHRS, YFSETQ. CDR3: CASSQDGVPEAFF. In DNA, the CDR3 is TGCGCCAGCAGCCAGGACGGGGTACCGGAAGCTTTCTTT.

At least ten counts were recorded for this clonotype. The chain couples TRBV10-3 to TRBJ2-7; perhaps D is TRBD1 or TRBD2 (6 bases each). In germline, CDR1 is ENHRY, CDR2 SYGVKD. Between the trimmed V and J ends, which lost 3 bases and 8 bases, there was a span of 20 bases. This CDR3 is built from 15 residues. The CDR3 reads CAISDSQEGVEKQYF. In DNA form, the CDR3 reads TGTGCCATCAGTGATTCACAGGAGGGGGTAGAGAAGCAGTACTTC.

A few counts support this clonotype. This sequence joins TRBV6-1 and TRBJ2-7, with 9 bases that match TRBD2. J gave up 2 bases and V 7 bases, and 9 bases lay outside the gene matches. The CDR3 runs 15 residues. Germline CDR1 is MNHNS and CDR2 is SASEGT. The CDR3 here is CASTEREVPPYEQYF. The CDR3 bases are TGTGCCAGCACTGAGCGGGAGGTCCCTCCCTACGAGCAGTACTTC.

This clonotype occurred a few times. This sequence joins TRBV7-6 and TRBJ2-3, with 11 bases aligning to TRBD2. This CDR3 has 15 residues. Germline V gene data show CDR1 as SGHVS and CDR2 as FNYEAQ. The ends lost 7 bases at V and 9 bases at J; junction bases unmatched: 12. The DNA for the CDR3 is TGTGCCAGCACCAGCCAGGTTACTAGCGGGAGCACGCAGTATTTT. This translates into CASTSQVTSGSTQYF. Full variable domain (missing parts from reference TRBV7-6 and TRBJ2-3): GAGVSQSPRYKVTKRGQDVALRCDPISGHVSLYWYRQALGQGPEFLTYFNYEAQQDKSGLPNDRFSAERPEGSISTLTIQRTEQRDSAMYRCASTSQVTSGSTQYFGPGTRLTVL.

Details on this clonotype: Possible read error: a much larger clone is one base away. J is TRBJ2-1 and V is TRBV5-1; D tentatively reads TRBD1 or TRBD2 (5 bases each). V dropped 4 bases and J dropped 4 bases, with 18 bases sitting between them. Germline V gene lookup returns CDR1 SGHRS and CDR2 YFSETQ. The CDR3 runs 16 residues. As DNA, the CDR3 is TGCGCCAGCAGCCAAAGGGGCTGTCGAGGGTACAATGAGCAGTTCTTC. This sequence encodes CASSQRGCRGYNEQFF.

The V and J genes are TRBV6-1 and TRBJ2-7, with unresolved D. With 2 bases removed from V and 7 bases from J, the gap between germline ends came to 12 bases. Looked up from germline, CDR1 is MNHNS and CDR2 is SASEGT. The CDR3 length is 13 residues. The CDR3 sequence is CASSESAVVEQYF. The CDR3 coding sequence is TGTGCCAGCAGTGAAAGCGCGGTGGTAGAGCAGTACTTC.

This clonotype was observed a few times. The chain uses TRBV11-2 and TRBJ2-1, with 13 bases lining up with TRBD2. V lost 4 bases and J lost 7; bases outside the gene matches: 10. There are 17 residues in the CDR3. CDR1 is SGHAT, CDR2 FQNNGV, per germline. This chain's CDR3 is CASSSLLLAGGRNEQFF. In DNA form, the CDR3 reads TGTGCCAGCAGCTCGCTTCTACTAGCGGGAGGGAGGAATGAGCAGTTCTTC.

This clonotype was recorded at least ten times. The rearrangement links TRBV5-1 to TRBJ2-2; D remains unclear. Trimming pared 5 bases from V and 2 bases from J, leaving 4 bases between. The CDR3 runs 12 residues. Germline V gives CDR1 SGHRS, CDR2 YFSETQ. CDR3 sequence reads: CASRLNTGELFF. CDR3 nucleotide sequence: TGCGCCAGCAGACTCAACACCGGGGAGCTGTTTTTT.